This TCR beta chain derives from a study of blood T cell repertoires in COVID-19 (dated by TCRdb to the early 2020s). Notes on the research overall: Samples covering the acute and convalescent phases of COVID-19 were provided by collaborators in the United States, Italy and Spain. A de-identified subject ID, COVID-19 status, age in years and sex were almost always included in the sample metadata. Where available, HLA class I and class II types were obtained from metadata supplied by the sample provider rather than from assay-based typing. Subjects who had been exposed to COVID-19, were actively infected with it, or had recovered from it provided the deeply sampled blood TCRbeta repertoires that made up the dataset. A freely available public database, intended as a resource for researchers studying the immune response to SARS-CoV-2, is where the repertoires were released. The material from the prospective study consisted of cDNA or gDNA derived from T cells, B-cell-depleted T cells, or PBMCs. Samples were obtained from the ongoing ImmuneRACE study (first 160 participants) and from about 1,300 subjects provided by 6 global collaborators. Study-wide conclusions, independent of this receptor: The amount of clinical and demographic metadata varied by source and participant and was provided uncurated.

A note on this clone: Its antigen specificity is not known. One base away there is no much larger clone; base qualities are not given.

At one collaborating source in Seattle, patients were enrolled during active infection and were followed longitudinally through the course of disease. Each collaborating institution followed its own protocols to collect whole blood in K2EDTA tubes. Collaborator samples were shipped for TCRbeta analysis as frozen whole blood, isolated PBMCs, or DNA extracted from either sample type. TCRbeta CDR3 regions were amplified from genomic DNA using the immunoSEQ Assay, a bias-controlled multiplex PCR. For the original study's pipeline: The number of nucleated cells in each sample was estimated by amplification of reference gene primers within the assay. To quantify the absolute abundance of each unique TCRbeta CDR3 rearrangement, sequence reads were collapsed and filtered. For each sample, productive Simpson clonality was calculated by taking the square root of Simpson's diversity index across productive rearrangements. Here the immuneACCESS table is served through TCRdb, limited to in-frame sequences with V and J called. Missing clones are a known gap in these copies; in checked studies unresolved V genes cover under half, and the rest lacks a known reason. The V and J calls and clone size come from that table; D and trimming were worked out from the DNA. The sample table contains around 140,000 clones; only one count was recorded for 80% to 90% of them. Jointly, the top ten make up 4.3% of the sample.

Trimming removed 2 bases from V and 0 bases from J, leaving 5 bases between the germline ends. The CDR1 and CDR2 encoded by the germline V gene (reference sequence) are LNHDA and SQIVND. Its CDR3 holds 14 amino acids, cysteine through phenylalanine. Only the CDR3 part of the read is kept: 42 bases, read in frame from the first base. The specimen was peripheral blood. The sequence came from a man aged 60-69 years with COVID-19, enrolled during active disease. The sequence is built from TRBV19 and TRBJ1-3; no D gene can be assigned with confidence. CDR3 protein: CASSIRFSGNTIYF. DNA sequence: TGTGCCAGTAGTATACGGTTCTCTGGAAACACCATATATTTT.